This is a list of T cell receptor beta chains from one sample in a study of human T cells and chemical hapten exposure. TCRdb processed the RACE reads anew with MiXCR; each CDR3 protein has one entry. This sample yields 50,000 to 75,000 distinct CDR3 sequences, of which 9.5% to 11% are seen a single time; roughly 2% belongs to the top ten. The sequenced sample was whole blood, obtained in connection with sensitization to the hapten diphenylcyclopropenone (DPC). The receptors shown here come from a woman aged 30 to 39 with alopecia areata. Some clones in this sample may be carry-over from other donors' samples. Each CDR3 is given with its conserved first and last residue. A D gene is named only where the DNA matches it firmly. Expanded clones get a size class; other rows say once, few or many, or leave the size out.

CDR3aa: CASSSGLARLNEQFF; CDR3nt: TGTGCCAGCAGCTCGGGACTAGCCAGACTTAATGAGCAGTTCTTC; d_gene: TRBD2; j_gene: TRBJ2-1; v_gene: TRBV7-8; abundance: few; len: 15
CDR3aa: CASSAGRNEKLFF; CDR3nt: TGTGCCAGCAGCGCGGGTCGTAATGAAAAACTGTTTTTT; d_gene: NA; j_gene: TRBJ1-4; v_gene: TRBV7-3; abundance: many; len: 13
CDR3aa: CASSLIVRANEQFF; CDR3nt: TGTGCCAGCAGTTTAATCGTCAGGGCAAATGAGCAGTTCTTC; d_gene: NA; j_gene: TRBJ2-1; v_gene: TRBV28; abundance: few; len: 14
CDR3aa: CASRDAWPASTEAFF; CDR3nt: TGTGCCAGCAGGGACGCATGGCCGGCGAGCACTGAAGCTTTCTTT; d_gene: NA; j_gene: TRBJ1-1; v_gene: TRBV6-5; abundance: NA; len: 15
CDR3aa: CASSQGSLPGNQPQHF; CDR3nt: TGTGCCAGCAGCCAAGGCTCCCTCCCGGGCAATCAGCCCCAGCATTTT; d_gene: NA; j_gene: TRBJ1-5; v_gene: TRBV4-2; abundance: many; len: 16
CDR3aa: CASSSLEGGHTEAFF; CDR3nt: TGCGCCAGCAGCTCCTTGGAAGGGGGGCACACTGAAGCTTTCTTT; d_gene: NA; j_gene: TRBJ1-1; v_gene: TRBV5-1; abundance: many; len: 15
CDR3aa: CASSLTARETQYF; CDR3nt: TGTGCCAGCAGCTTAACCGCACGGGAGACCCAGTACTTC; d_gene: NA; j_gene: TRBJ2-5; v_gene: TRBV7-6; abundance: many; len: 13
CDR3aa: CASSQGQGAMNTEAFF; CDR3nt: TGTGCCAGCAGCCAGGGACAGGGGGCGATGAACACTGAAGCTTTCTTT; d_gene: TRBD1; j_gene: TRBJ1-1; v_gene: TRBV3-1; abundance: many; len: 16
CDR3aa: CASTPDGNYGYTF; CDR3nt: TGTGCCAGCACCCCGGACGGAAACTATGGCTACACCTTC; d_gene: NA; j_gene: TRBJ1-2; v_gene: TRBV28; abundance: NA; len: 13
CDR3aa: CASSYPYNEQFF; CDR3nt: TGTGCCAGCAGTTATCCTTACAATGAGCAGTTCTTC; d_gene: NA; j_gene: TRBJ2-1; v_gene: TRBV6-2/TRBV6-3; abundance: NA; len: 12
CDR3aa: CASSSHQTGDTYEQYF; CDR3nt: TGTGCCAGCAGTTCCCACCAGACAGGGGATACCTACGAGCAGTACTTC; d_gene: TRBD1; j_gene: TRBJ2-7; v_gene: TRBV6-2/TRBV6-3; abundance: few; len: 16
CDR3aa: CASSLLAGVDTQYF; CDR3nt: TGTGCCAGCAGCTTACTTGCGGGAGTGGATACGCAGTATTTT; d_gene: TRBD2; j_gene: TRBJ2-3; v_gene: TRBV7-2; abundance: NA; len: 14
CDR3aa: CASSAPGLAETQYF; CDR3nt: TGTGCCAGCAGTGCTCCGGGACTAGCGGAGACCCAGTACTTC; d_gene: TRBD2; j_gene: TRBJ2-5; v_gene: TRBV6-2/TRBV6-3; abundance: many; len: 14
CDR3aa: CASCELTGRTGELFF; CDR3nt: TGTGCCAGCTGCGAGCTGACAGGGCGCACCGGGGAGCTGTTTTTT; d_gene: TRBD1; j_gene: TRBJ2-2; v_gene: TRBV27; abundance: few; len: 15
CDR3aa: CASSWGLAGGRYEQYF; CDR3nt: TGTGCCAGCAGTTGGGGACTAGCGGGAGGAAGGTACGAGCAGTACTTC; d_gene: TRBD2; j_gene: TRBJ2-7; v_gene: TRBV27; abundance: many; len: 16
CDR3aa: CASSARDSYNEKLFF; CDR3nt: TGTGCCAGCAGCGCCCGGGACAGTTATAATGAAAAACTGTTTTTT; d_gene: TRBD1; j_gene: TRBJ1-4; v_gene: TRBV3-1; abundance: many; len: 15
CDR3aa: CASSLDTGVYEQYF; CDR3nt: TGTGCCAGCAGCTTAGATACAGGGGTCTACGAGCAGTACTTC; d_gene: TRBD1; j_gene: TRBJ2-7; v_gene: TRBV7-2; abundance: NA; len: 14
CDR3aa: CASSWTGGNSPLHF; CDR3nt: TGTGCCAGCAGTTGGACAGGGGGTAATTCACCCCTCCACTTT; d_gene: TRBD1; j_gene: TRBJ1-6; v_gene: TRBV2; abundance: NA; len: 14
CDR3aa: CASSPQIAKNIQYF; CDR3nt: TGTGCCAGCAGCCCACAGATAGCCAAAAACATTCAGTACTTC; d_gene: NA; j_gene: TRBJ2-4; v_gene: TRBV11-2; abundance: many; len: 14
CDR3aa: CAWSFGGRPGTQYF; CDR3nt: TGTGCCTGGAGTTTCGGGGGGCGACCCGGTACGCAGTATTTT; d_gene: NA; j_gene: TRBJ2-3; v_gene: TRBV30; abundance: few; len: 14
CDR3aa: CASSGTGANYGYTF; CDR3nt: TGTGCCAGCAGTGGGACAGGAGCAAACTATGGCTACACCTTC; d_gene: TRBD1; j_gene: TRBJ1-2; v_gene: TRBV6-1; abundance: many; len: 14
CDR3aa: CATSARLAGDLMAKNIQYF; CDR3nt: TGTGCCACCAGCGCAAGACTAGCGGGAGATTTAATGGCCAAAAACATTCAGTACTTC; d_gene: TRBD2; j_gene: TRBJ2-4; v_gene: TRBV15; abundance: NA; len: 19
CDR3aa: CASSPGTSMWGELFF; CDR3nt: TGTGCCAGCAGTCCTGGGACTAGCATGTGGGGGGAGCTGTTTTTT; d_gene: TRBD2; j_gene: TRBJ2-2; v_gene: TRBV28; abundance: many; len: 15
CDR3aa: CSARGDMDTQYF; CDR3nt: TGCAGTGCTAGAGGGGACATGGATACGCAGTATTTT; d_gene: NA; j_gene: TRBJ2-3; v_gene: TRBV20-1; abundance: NA; len: 12
CDR3aa: CASSLILGEQYF; CDR3nt: TGTGCCAGCAGTTTAATTCTTGGCGAGCAGTACTTC; d_gene: NA; j_gene: TRBJ2-7; v_gene: TRBV28; abundance: NA; len: 12
CDR3aa: CASSFRQGYNEQFF; CDR3nt: TGTGCCAGCAGTTTTAGGCAGGGCTACAATGAGCAGTTCTTC; d_gene: NA; j_gene: TRBJ2-1; v_gene: TRBV28; abundance: NA; len: 14
CDR3aa: CAICRDPLYEQYF; CDR3nt: TGTGCCATCTGCCGGGACCCCCTCTACGAGCAGTACTTC; d_gene: NA; j_gene: TRBJ2-7; v_gene: TRBV10-3; abundance: many; len: 13
CDR3aa: CASSQDQGLLMRNEQFF; CDR3nt: TGTGCCAGCAGCCAAGATCAGGGACTCCTCATGCGCAATGAGCAGTTCTTC; d_gene: NA; j_gene: TRBJ2-1; v_gene: TRBV4-2; abundance: many; len: 17
CDR3aa: CASSVQQRNQPQHF; CDR3nt: TGTGCCAGCAGTGTGCAACAGAGAAATCAGCCCCAGCATTTT; d_gene: NA; j_gene: TRBJ1-5; v_gene: TRBV28; abundance: NA; len: 14
CDR3aa: CASSLAVDPLHF; CDR3nt: TGTGCCAGCAGCTTAGCGGTGGACCCCCTCCACTTT; d_gene: NA; j_gene: TRBJ1-6; v_gene: TRBV7-2; abundance: few; len: 12
CDR3aa: CASSETVSGELFF; CDR3nt: TGTGCCAGCAGTGAAACCGTCTCCGGGGAGCTGTTTTTT; d_gene: NA; j_gene: TRBJ2-2; v_gene: TRBV2; abundance: NA; len: 13
CDR3aa: CASSLLQGAEAFF; CDR3nt: TGTGCCAGCAGCCTACTCCAGGGCGCTGAAGCTTTCTTT; d_gene: NA; j_gene: TRBJ1-1; v_gene: TRBV11-3; abundance: many; len: 13